The T cell receptor (beta chain) described here comes from a study of response to subunit inactivated influenza vaccine. General study results and limits: Few additional T cells are recruited per seasonal influenza vaccination, authors suggested.

TCRdb redid the calling of the RT-PCR reads with MiXCR, one entry per CDR3 protein. Among hundreds of thousands of distinct CDR3 sequences, around 11% were seen once, and the ten largest hold roughly 10%. Germline CDR1 SGHTA, CDR2 FQGTGA. The length of the CDR3 is 15 residues. Between the trimmed V and J ends, which lost 0 bases and 3 bases, there was a span of 8 bases. This clonotype has a handful of counts. Antigen unknown. The clonotype originates from a middle-aged man who received an inactivated influenza vaccine. The sample was PBMCs from blood, taken on the day of vaccination. This chain links TRBV7-3 with TRBJ2-2; D unresolved. The CDR3 sequence is CASSLTARDTGELFF. The DNA of the CDR3 is TGTGCCAGCAGCTTAACTGCCCGCGACACCGGGGAGCTGTTTTTT.